This T cell receptor (beta chain) was sequenced during a study of Graves' ophthalmopathy and Graves' hyperthyroidism. RNA transcripts were the template, and TCR beta CDR3 regions were amplified from them. Second-round multiplex PCR came after a first-round RT-PCR that employed HTBI primers. Each CDR3 protein gets one entry after TCRdb re-called the multiplex PCR reads with MiXCR. The table has over a million distinct CDR3 sequences, 35% to 45% seen once; the top ten hold over 8.5%. As concerns this clonotype: A junction end diverges from the germline sequence, so it may reflect a read error.

Sequencing was done on a sample of peripheral blood or thyroid tissue (not recorded which). The TCR comes from an adult man with Graves' hyperthyroidism.

CDR3 loop: CASSVDGFEQYF. CDR3 DNA sequence: TGTGCCAGTAGTGTAGATGGGTTCGAGCAATACTTC. The rearrangement uses TRBV19 and TRBJ2-7; D remains unclear. Germline loops: CDR1 LNHDA, CDR2 SQIVND (reference sequence). CDR3 length equals 12 residues.